The 16 T cell receptor beta chains below all came from one sample that was sequenced in a study of shared clonotypes between healthy human individuals. Assay: immunoSEQ multiplex PCR; the TCRdb copy retains only in-frame clones and omits some. The sample lists over a million clones, around 78% seen once, with about 0.52% in the top ten. Sequencing used memory CD4+ T cells from PBMCs. As to subset: CD45RA-negative fraction. The receptors stem from a man in his late teens or twenties in good health. Some clones in this sample may be carry-over from other donors' samples.

The chain is built from TRBV6-5 and TRBJ2-7; 14 nucleotides line up with TRBD2. Germline CDR1 and CDR2: MNHEY and SVGAGI. V lost 4 bases to trimming and J lost 7 bases; unmatched junction nucleotides: 9. CDR3 length equals 16 residues. CDR3 nucleotide sequence: TGTGCCAGCAGTTCGCCGGGACTAGCGGGAGTGGGTGAGCAGTACTTC. Translating gives CASSSPGLAGVGEQYF.

The J gene is TRBJ2-2, the V gene TRBV9; D uncertain. The CDR3 loop spans 14 amino acids. Per germline, CDR1 SGDLS and CDR2 YYNGEE. Trimming pared 4 bases from V and 0 bases from J, leaving 7 bases between. CDR3 DNA: TGTGCCAGCAGCAGCGCACCGAACACCGGGGAGCTGTTTTTT. Amino acid sequence: CASSSAPNTGELFF.

This clone was counted a single time. This chain links TRBV29-1 with TRBJ1-1, with D possibly being TRBD1 (6 bases). Per the germline V gene, CDR1 is SQVTM and CDR2 is ANQGSEA. This CDR3 is built from 15 residues. Trimming pared 6 bases from V and 5 bases from J, leaving 22 bases between. This chain's CDR3 is CSVAGTMIPGTEAFF. The CDR3 DNA sequence: TGCAGCGTCGCGGGGACAATGATCCCGGGGACTGAAGCTTTCTTT. Complete variable domain (other parts from reference TRBV29-1 and TRBJ1-1): SAVISQKPSRDICQRGTSLTIQCQVDSQVTMMFWYRQQPGQSLTLIATANQGSEATYESGFVIDKFPISRPNLTFSTLTVSNMSPEDSSIYLCSVAGTMIPGTEAFFGQGTRLTVV.

The chain carries TRBV7-8 and TRBJ2-7; the D is unclear. Germline assignment: CDR1 SGHVS and CDR2 FQNEAQ. There are 13 residues in the CDR3. V lost 1 base and J lost 4, with 8 bases in between. CDR3 protein: CASSLEGPYEQYF. CDR3 sequence (DNA): TGTGCCAGCAGCTTAGAAGGGCCGTACGAGCAGTACTTC.

In regard to this clone: The sample contains more than one DNA sequence encoding this CDR3. CDR3 loop: CASSYSGGNQPQHF. Here the CDR3 DNA reads TGTGCCAGCAGTTACTCGGGGGGGAATCAGCCCCAGCATTTT. The V gene is TRBV6-5, the J gene TRBJ1-5; tentative D call: TRBD1 (5 bases). The CDR3 contains 14 residues. V was pared by 0 bases and J by 4 bases, with 7 bases between. Germline V lookup: CDR1 MNHEY, CDR2 SVGAGI.

This chain uses TRBV5-5 with TRBJ2-2; no clear D. The CDR3 sequence is 16 residues long. V gave up 4 bases and J gave up 3 bases, with 16 bases separating them. Germline V CDR1 and CDR2: SGHKS, YYEKEE (reference sequence). Written as DNA, the CDR3 is TGTGCCAGCAGCCACCGATGGGGTTCGGACACCGGGGAGCTGTTTTTT. Translated, it gives CASSHRWGSDTGELFF.

J is TRBJ2-1 and V is TRBV5-8; 13 bases line up with TRBD2. V shed 0 bases and J 6 bases; nucleotides not matched to a gene: 0. Germline lookup yields CDR1 SGHTS and CDR2 YDEGEE. The CDR3 extends over 15 amino acids. The CDR3 here is CASSLGLAGGNEQFF. CDR3 nucleotides: TGTGCCAGCAGCTTGGGACTAGCGGGAGGCAATGAGCAGTTCTTC.

Comment on this clone: Other nucleotide sequences from this sample produce the same CDR3. In DNA, the CDR3 is TGTGCCAGCAGGATGACAGCGCTGAGGAACACCGGGGAGCTGTTTTTT. This encodes CASRMTALRNTGELFF. The chain combines TRBV11-2 with TRBJ2-2, with D maybe TRBD1 (5 bases). CDR1 is SGHAT, CDR2 FQNNGV, per germline. V was pared by 6 bases and J by 1 base, with 15 bases between. The CDR3 contains 16 residues.

This clone was counted a few times. In DNA, the CDR3 is TGTGCCAGCAGTTTACGGGCCTTTGCCTACGAGCAGTACTTC. Translated, it gives CASSLRAFAYEQYF. V usage is TRBV28 and J usage is TRBJ2-7; D gene uncertain. Germline-derived CDR1 and CDR2 are MDHEN and SYDVKM. Trimming removed 2 bases at V and 2 bases at J, with 10 bases between. The CDR3 loop spans 14 amino acids.

CDR3 coding DNA: TGCAGCATCCGAGCTCTGAACACTGAAGCTTTCTTT. Its translation is CSIRALNTEAFF. The chain recombines TRBV29-1 with TRBJ1-1; D uncertain. The CDR3 has 12 amino acids. V lost 8 bases to trimming and J lost 0 bases, with 10 bases between them. Looked up from germline, CDR1 is SQVTM and CDR2 is ANQGSEA. Supplemented by reference TRBV29-1 and TRBJ1-1, the full variable domain reads SAVISQKPSRDICQRGTSLTIQCQVDSQVTMMFWYRQQPGQSLTLIATANQGSEATYESGFVIDKFPISRPNLTFSTLTVSNMSPEDSSIYLCSIRALNTEAFFGQGTRLTVV.

This rearrangement joins TRBV27 to TRBJ1-1; perhaps TRBD1 as D (6 bases). This CDR3 contains 15 residues. Trimming shortened V by 4 bases and J by 5 bases, and 17 bases separated the two germline ends. Looked up from germline, CDR1 is MNHEY and CDR2 is SMNVEV (reference sequence). CDR3 nucleotide sequence: TGTGCCAGCAGTTCGGCCTCCGCAGGGGAGACTGAAGCTTTCTTT. This translates into CASSSASAGETEAFF.

This clone turned up a few times. This may stem from a read error, because a much larger clone lies one nucleotide away. This same CDR3 is encoded by further DNA sequences in the sample. V is TRBV6-1 and J is TRBJ1-5, with 9 bases fitting TRBD1. With 5 bases clipped from V and 2 bases from J, the junction kept 1 base outside the gene matches. Germline CDR1 is MNHNS and CDR2 is SASEGT. This CDR3 contains 14 residues. The DNA of the CDR3 is TGTGCCAGCAGTCGGACAGGGGGCAATCAGCCCCAGCATTTT. As protein: CASSRTGGNQPQHF.

This rearrangement joins TRBV7-9 to TRBJ2-1; 8 bases line up with TRBD2. V trimming: 1 base; J trimming: 1 base; junction bases outside the gene matches: 6. Germline CDR1 is SEHNR and CDR2 is FQNEAQ (reference sequence). This CDR3 has 17 amino acids. CDR3 protein: CASSLVGRAGSYNEQFF. The CDR3 nucleotides are TGTGCCAGCAGCTTAGTCGGGAGGGCCGGATCCTACAATGAGCAGTTCTTC.

The rearrangement links TRBV28 to TRBJ2-7; D is unresolved. Trimming pared 1 base from V and 5 bases from J, leaving 9 bases between. The length of the CDR3 is 13 residues. Germline CDR1 MDHEN, CDR2 SYDVKM. CDR3 sequence reads: CASSLSVPNEQYF. CDR3 DNA: TGTGCCAGCAGTTTATCGGTCCCGAACGAGCAGTACTTC.

There are a few counts of this clone. The chain is built from TRBV29-1 and TRBJ1-1; D is perhaps TRBD1 (6 bases). Trimming removed 6 bases at V and 4 bases at J, with 9 bases between. The germline V gene has CDR1 SQVTM and CDR2 ANQGSEA. There are 11 residues in the CDR3. This chain's CDR3 is CSVGTTTEAFF. The CDR3 DNA follows: TGCAGCGTAGGGACAACCACTGAAGCTTTCTTT. Variable domain in full (rest from reference TRBV29-1 and TRBJ1-1): SAVISQKPSRDICQRGTSLTIQCQVDSQVTMMFWYRQQPGQSLTLIATANQGSEATYESGFVIDKFPISRPNLTFSTLTVSNMSPEDSSIYLCSVGTTTEAFFGQGTRLTVV.

V and J are TRBV4-3 and TRBJ1-2; no clear D. Germline V gene data show CDR1 as LGHNA and CDR2 as YSLEER. The CDR3 is 15 residues long. Between the trimmed V and J ends, which lost 0 bases and 3 bases, there was a span of 11 bases. CDR3 DNA sequence: TGCGCCAGCAGCCAAGATCCTAGGCCGGACTATGGCTACACCTTC. This codes for CASSQDPRPDYGYTF.